This entry lists 32 T cell receptor beta chains sequenced from one sample in a study of read filtering for tumor transcriptome and immune sequencing. The library was built from around 0.4 ug RNA with molecular barcoded adaptors for alpha/delta and beta/gamma chains. TCRdb itself ran the reads through MiXCR, one entry per CDR3 protein. This sample has fewer than 50,000 distinct CDR3 sequences; over 10% occur once, and the top ten carry around 30%. The sequenced sample consisted of a population of CD138-negative cells sorted from bone marrow. Receptor source: a donor at least 40 years old with multiple myeloma.

In its sample, this clonotype was seen a few times. This may come from a read error, since a much larger clone is one base off. The CDR3 sequence is CSVDNKAVGYTF. In nucleotides, the CDR3 is TGCAGCGTTGATAATAAAGCGGTTGGCTACACCTTC. The chain has TRBV29-1 and TRBJ1-2; D gene uncertain. There are 12 residues in the CDR3. Germline CDR1 and CDR2: SQVTM and ANQGSEA. V was trimmed by 3 bases and J by 7 bases, leaving 12 bases between them.

A few counts support this clonotype. The J gene is TRBJ2-1, the V gene TRBV5-1; 7 bases are shared with TRBD1. The ends lost 0 bases at V and 7 bases at J; junction bases unmatched: 4. The CDR3 runs to 14 residues. Per germline, CDR1 SGHRS and CDR2 YFSETQ. CDR3 bases: TGCGCCAGCAGCTTGGATACAGGGGCGAATGAGCAGTTCTTC. Translated, it gives CASSLDTGANEQFF.

By share, this clonotype counts as large. The chain joins TRBV20-1 to TRBJ2-1, with D unclear. The CDR3 sequence is 16 residues long. In germline, CDR1 is DFQATT, CDR2 SNEGSKA (reference sequence). V lost 1 base and J 0 bases, leaving 13 bases between the germline ends. CDR3 amino acids: CSARVVGGLSYNEQFF. The CDR3, as DNA: TGCAGTGCTAGAGTCGTCGGCGGCCTCTCCTACAATGAGCAGTTCTTC.

This clonotype was observed at least ten times. The V call is TRBV11-2, the J call TRBJ1-2; no definite D call. Trimming took off 5 bases at V and 0 bases at J, with 7 bases between the two ends. In germline, CDR1 is SGHAT, CDR2 FQNNGV. The CDR3 is 13 amino acids. The CDR3 DNA reads TGTGCCAGCAGCCTGAACCCTAACTATGGCTACACCTTC. It encodes CASSLNPNYGYTF.

The sample holds many counts of this clonotype. The genes are TRBV7-6 and TRBJ2-1, with TRBD2 matching over 13 bases. V lost 4 bases and J lost 5; bases outside the gene matches: 11. The CDR3 is 18 residues long. Per the germline V gene, CDR1 is SGHVS and CDR2 is FNYEAQ. The CDR3 DNA follows: TGTGCCAGCAGCTCCTCTCAGACTAGCGGGAGGTTTAACAATGAGCAGTTCTTC. Translated, it gives CASSSSQTSGRFNNEQFF.

Regarding this clonotype: At one end the junction does not follow the germline gene, possibly because of a read error. This chain joins TRBV28 and TRBJ2-1, with D maybe TRBD2 (5 bases). CDR1 is MDHEN and CDR2 is SYDVKM in the germline V gene. This CDR3 contains 14 residues. CDR3 in DNA: TGTGCCAGCAGTACGGGGAGTTCCTACAATGAGCACTTCTTC. This encodes CASSTGSSYNEHFF.

This clonotype has a count of ten or more. V is TRBV25-1 and J is TRBJ2-7; no clear D gene. The germline CDR1 and CDR2 sequences are MGHDK and SYGVNS. The CDR3 spans 13 residues. V lost 6 bases and J lost 3, with 12 bases in between. The CDR3: CASSADSSYEQYF. The CDR3 DNA is TGTGCCAGCAGCGCTGACTCGAGCTACGAGCAGTACTTC.

The genes are TRBV20-1 and TRBJ2-2; 9 bases line up with TRBD2. The CDR3 spans 16 residues. With 6 bases clipped from V and 6 bases from J, the junction kept 14 bases outside the gene matches. Per germline, CDR1 DFQATT and CDR2 SNEGSKA (reference sequence). The CDR3, as DNA: TGCAGTGCCCGGGACGGGGGACTAGCAATTTCCGGGGAGCTGTTTTTT. Protein product: CSARDGGLAISGELFF.

This clonotype has at least ten counts. This sequence joins TRBV28 and TRBJ2-2; 12 nucleotides match TRBD2. Looked up from germline, CDR1 is MDHEN and CDR2 is SYDVKM. CDR3 size: 17 residues. J lost 3 bases, V lost 4 bases, and 6 bases had no gene match. The DNA of the CDR3 is TGTGCCAGCAGTTACCGGACTAGCGGGACTTACACCGGGGAGCTGTTTTTT. This gives the protein CASSYRTSGTYTGELFF.

This clonotype appeared many times. The chain uses TRBV20-1 and TRBJ1-6; D call uncertain. Germline V lookup: CDR1 DFQATT, CDR2 SNEGSKA (reference sequence). CDR3 length: 15 residues. Trimming took 2 bases from V and 7 from J, leaving 15 bases between them. The CDR3 spells CSARRVVTGNSPLHF. Here the CDR3 DNA reads TGCAGTGCTAGACGGGTTGTGACGGGAAATTCACCCCTCCACTTT.

V usage is TRBV20-1 and J usage is TRBJ2-2, with 9 bases aligning to TRBD2. V trimming: 7 bases; J trimming: 1 base; junction bases outside the gene matches: 4. This CDR3 has 14 residues. Per germline, CDR1 DFQATT and CDR2 SNEGSKA (reference sequence). The DNA of the CDR3 is TGCAGTGTCAGAGCGGGAGGGAACACCGGGGAGCTGTTTTTT. Amino acid sequence: CSVRAGGNTGELFF.

Of note for this clonotype: This may come from a read error, since a much larger clone is one base off. It is likely a read error, because the conserved phenylalanine at the end of the CDR3 is missing. V is TRBV6-5 and J is TRBJ2-1; 10 nucleotides align to TRBD2. V lost 8 bases, J lost 6 bases, and 7 bases stayed unmatched. Looked up from germline, CDR1 is MNHEY and CDR2 is SVGAGI. The CDR3 length is 14 residues. CDR3 sequence: CASSRGLAANEQFS. CDR3 nucleotides: TGTGCCAGCTCTCGAGGACTAGCGGCCAATGAGCAGTTCTCC.

Remarks on this clonotype: With a much larger clone just one base away, this may be a read error. The V gene is TRBV11-2, the J gene TRBJ2-5; D call uncertain. Germline V gives CDR1 SGHAT, CDR2 FQNNGV. Trimming took off 1 base at V and 7 bases at J, with 10 bases between the two ends. This CDR3 is built from 13 residues. The CDR3 is CASSLGMRGTQYF. DNA of the CDR3: TGTGCCAGCAGCTTAGGTATGAGAGGGACCCAGTACTTC. The full variable domain, in which reference TRBV11-2 and TRBJ2-5 provide the parts outside the CDR3, is EAGVAQSPRYKIIEKRQSVAFWCNPISGHATLYWYQQILGQGPKLLIQFQNNGVVDDSQLPKDRFSAERLKGVDSTLKIQPAKLEDSAVYLCASSLGMRGTQYFGPGTRLLVL.

This chain joins TRBV3-2 and TRBJ2-7; TRBD2, the table's D call, lacks a check against the DNA. TRBV3-2 counts as a pseudogene. The CDR3 has 14 residues. For the CDR3, the DNA is TGTGCCAGCAGCCCTAGCGGGAGGGCCTACGAGCAGTACTTC. Translating gives CASSPSGRAYEQYF.

With respect to this clonotype: It may be a read error: a sequence one base away is much more abundant. The chain uses TRBV20-1 and TRBJ2-2; no definite D call. V was pared by 0 bases and J by 9 bases, with 11 bases between. This CDR3 region has 13 residues. In germline, CDR1 is DFQATT, CDR2 SNEGSKA (reference sequence). DNA of the CDR3: TGCAGTGCTAGAGATCAGATTACCAGGGAGCTGTTTTTT. It yields the protein CSARDQITRELFF.

Of note for this clonotype: This may be a read error: a much more frequent sequence differs by one nucleotide. V is TRBV6-1 and J is TRBJ2-5; tentative D call: TRBD1 (5 bases). Germline assignment: CDR1 MNHNS and CDR2 SASEGT. Deletions cut 5 bases from V and 6 bases from J, with 13 bases between. There are 13 residues in the CDR3. CDR3 residues: CASSYQTEKTQYF. In DNA, the CDR3 is TGTGCCAGCAGTTACCAGACAGAGAAGACCCAGTACTTC.

This clonotype was detected ten times or more. This chain uses TRBV5-5 with TRBJ2-7; the D is unclear. Germline CDR1 is SGHKS and CDR2 is YYEKEE (reference sequence). V was cut by 0 bases and J by 6 bases, with 10 bases left in between. This CDR3 contains 13 residues. The CDR3 loop reads CASSLAGQTEQYF. The CDR3, as DNA: TGTGCCAGCAGCTTGGCCGGGCAGACCGAGCAGTACTTC. The variable domain in full, with the rest retrieved from reference TRBV5-5 and TRBJ2-7, is DAGVTQSPTHLIKTRGQQVTLRCSPISGHKSVSWYQQVLGQGPQFIFQYYEKEERGRGNFPDRFSARQFPNYSSELNVNALLLGDSALYLCASSLAGQTEQYFGPGTRLTVT.

In this sample, this clonotype turned up many times. This sequence joins TRBV6-2 or TRBV6-3 and TRBJ2-5; D possibly corresponds to TRBD2 (5 bases). CDR3 length equals 13 residues. V lost 2 bases and J lost 4, with 8 bases in between. CDR1 and CDR2 from the germline V gene are MNHEY and SVGEGT. The CDR3 coding sequence is TGTGCCAGCAGTTACGGAGAGGGAGAGACCCAGTACTTC. It specifies CASSYGEGETQYF.

This clonotype was counted at least ten times. The rearrangement uses TRBV7-9 and TRBJ2-1, with 8 bases that match TRBD2. V shed 3 bases and J 2 bases; nucleotides not matched to a gene: 3. Germline CDR1 and CDR2: SEHNR and FQNEAQ (reference sequence). CDR3 length: 15 amino acids. The CDR3 sequence: CASSLRREAYNEQFF. CDR3 sequence (DNA): TGTGCCAGCAGCTTGAGGCGGGAGGCCTACAATGAGCAGTTCTTC.

This clonotype showed up many times. The J gene is TRBJ1-3, the V gene TRBV7-2; no definite D call. V was shortened by 3 bases and J by 2 bases, with 14 bases between the two germline ends. The CDR3 totals 16 residues. Germline V gene sequence: CDR1 SGHTA, CDR2 FQGNSA. The CDR3 coding sequence is TGTGCCAGCAGCTTCCAACAGTACGGGGCTGGAAACACCATATATTTT. Residues: CASSFQQYGAGNTIYF.

The sample holds a few counts of this clonotype. A much bigger clone sits one base away, suggesting this may be a read error. The chain carries TRBV6-6 and TRBJ1-4; no reliable D call. The CDR3 totals 12 residues. Germline loops: CDR1 MNHNY, CDR2 SVGAGI (reference sequence). The CDR3 DNA is TGTGCCAGCAGTCAGGTTTGGGAAAGACTGTTTTTT. Translated, it gives CASSQVWERLFF.

In regard to this clonotype: A read error may be the cause here, since a much bigger clone is one base away. The chain links TRBV10-3 to TRBJ2-2; D might be TRBD2 (5 bases). This CDR3 spans 11 amino acids. The germline V gene encodes CDR1 ENHRY and CDR2 SYGVKD. Here the CDR3 reads CATQSSGVLFF. CDR3 bases: TGCGCCACACAGTCGTCCGGGGTGCTGTTTTTT.

A word on this clonotype: A far bigger clonotype differs at one base, so this is likely a read error. The genes are TRBV12-3 or TRBV12-4 and TRBJ2-5; D may be TRBD1 (6 bases). V lost 6 bases and J lost 5, with 10 bases in between. The CDR3 is made up of 12 amino acids. CDR3 nucleotides: TGTGCCAGCAGCCTAACAGGGGAGACCCAGTACTTC. Translating it yields CASSLTGETQYF.

This clonotype was counted ten times or more. The chain combines TRBV24-1 with TRBJ2-2; 7 nucleotides match TRBD2. Germline V CDR1 and CDR2: KGHDR, SFDVKD. The CDR3 sequence is 14 residues long. The V and J ends lost 9 bases and 7 bases, in that order; junction bases with no gene match: 10. This CDR3 is CATSPGGRNGELFF. CDR3 nucleotides: TGTGCCACCTCCCCGGGGGGAAGGAACGGGGAGCTGTTTTTT.

This clonotype was recorded many times. V and J are TRBV5-1 and TRBJ2-1; 7 bases match TRBD2. CDR1 is SGHRS and CDR2 is YFSETQ in the germline V gene. This CDR3 is built from 16 residues. The V segment lost 4 bases and the J segment 2 bases; nucleotides outside the gene matches: 9. The CDR3 nucleotides are TGCGCCAGCAGCCCCAGAGGCGGGAGTGCCTACAATGAGCAGTTCTTC. It translates to CASSPRGGSAYNEQFF.

With regard to this clonotype: One base away lies a much larger clone, so this may be a sequencing read error. The chain couples TRBV7-9 to TRBJ1-1, with D perhaps matching TRBD1 (6 bases). The CDR3 is 16 amino acids. V lost 5 bases, J lost 7 bases, and 23 bases lay in between. The germline V gene encodes CDR1 SEHNR and CDR2 FQNEAQ (reference sequence). The CDR3 is CASSRDGGHKDGEAFF. As DNA, the CDR3 is TGTGCCAGCAGCAGGGACGGGGGGCACAAGGACGGTGAAGCTTTCTTT.

A note on this clonotype: A far larger clone is off by one base, so a read error is likely. This sequence joins TRBV4-3 and TRBJ2-3; D is perhaps TRBD1 (6 bases). The germline gives CDR1 LGHNA, CDR2 YSLEER. This CDR3 region has 15 residues. The CDR3: CASSQARDTTGTQYF. In DNA form, the CDR3 reads TGCGCCAGCAGCCAAGCCCGGGACACCACAGGTACGCAGTATTTT.

This clonotype was counted at least ten times. The V and J genes are TRBV11-3 and TRBJ2-1, with TRBD1 as a possible D gene (6 bases). V lost 0 bases, J lost 7 bases, and 13 bases lay in between. This CDR3 spans 15 amino acids. Germline loops: CDR1 SGHNT, CDR2 YENEEA. In DNA form, the CDR3 reads TGTGCCAGCAGCTTAGAAAGTCAGGGGATAAATGAGCAGTTCTTC. The encoded protein is CASSLESQGINEQFF.

This clonotype was counted at least ten times. A read error may account for a junction end that differs from germline. J is TRBJ1-1 and V is TRBV2; 8 bases are a match to TRBD1. The CDR3 has 13 residues. Germline assignment: CDR1 SNHLY and CDR2 FYNNEI. DNA for the CDR3: TGTGCCAGTAGTGACGACAGGGGCACTGAAGCTTTCTTT. Its translation is CASSDDRGTEAFF.

This clonotype was recorded many times. V and J are TRBV5-1 and TRBJ1-5; D might be TRBD1 (5 bases). V was cut by 0 bases and J by 3 bases, with 7 bases left in between. The CDR3 is made up of 14 amino acids. CDR1 and CDR2 from the germline V gene are SGHRS and YFSETQ. In DNA, the CDR3 is TGCGCCAGCAGCTTGGGACAGTACAATCAGCCCCAGCATTTT. Its translation is CASSLGQYNQPQHF.

This chain joins TRBV24-1 and TRBJ1-1; perhaps TRBD1 as D (5 bases). V shed 4 bases and J shed 5 bases, with 13 bases lying between them. Germline V lookup: CDR1 KGHDR, CDR2 SFDVKD. This CDR3 is built from 14 residues. CDR3 sequence reads: CATSDPGRGTEAFF. The DNA of the CDR3 is TGTGCCACCAGTGACCCGGGCCGGGGGACTGAAGCTTTCTTT.

This clonotype appeared many times. The chain recombines TRBV5-5 with TRBJ1-1; 7 bases map to TRBD1. Germline-derived CDR1 and CDR2 are SGHKS and YYEKEE (reference sequence). The CDR3 sequence is 15 residues long. The junction had 3 bases not matched to a gene; V was cut back by 1 base and J by 0 bases. CDR3 DNA sequence: TGTGCCAGCAGCTTGTGGACAGGCGTGAACACTGAAGCTTTCTTT. This gives the protein CASSLWTGVNTEAFF.